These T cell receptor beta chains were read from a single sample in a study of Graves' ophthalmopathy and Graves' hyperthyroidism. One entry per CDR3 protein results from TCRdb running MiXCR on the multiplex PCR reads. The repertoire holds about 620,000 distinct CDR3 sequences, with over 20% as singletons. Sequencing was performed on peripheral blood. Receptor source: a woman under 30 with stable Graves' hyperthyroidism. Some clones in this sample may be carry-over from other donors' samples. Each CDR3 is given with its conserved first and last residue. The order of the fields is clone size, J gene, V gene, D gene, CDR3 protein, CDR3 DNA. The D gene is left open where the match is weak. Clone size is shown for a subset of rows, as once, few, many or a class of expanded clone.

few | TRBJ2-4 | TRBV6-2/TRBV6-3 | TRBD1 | CASKGQKNIKYF | TGTGCCAGCAAGGGACAGAAAAACATTAAGTACTTC
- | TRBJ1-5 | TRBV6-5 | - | CASSPDPALPQHF | TGTGCCAGCAGCCCTGATCCGGCTCTGCCCCAGCATTTT
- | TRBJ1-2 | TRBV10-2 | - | CASRPPFDGYTF | TGCGCCAGCAGGCCGCCTTTCGATGGCTACACCTTC
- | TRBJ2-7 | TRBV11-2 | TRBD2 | CASSSLREGRYEQYF | TGTGCCAGCAGCTCACTGCGGGAGGGGAGATACGAGCAGTACTTC
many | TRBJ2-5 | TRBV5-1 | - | CASSSGQETQYF | TGTGCCAGCAGTTCGGGTCAAGAGACCCAGTACTTC
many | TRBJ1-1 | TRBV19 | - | CASSMRLPRDTEAFF | TGTGCCAGTAGTATGCGACTCCCAAGGGACACTGAAGCTTTCTTT
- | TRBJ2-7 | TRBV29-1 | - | CSVAGLAGLKSYEQYF | TGCAGCGTTGCGGGGCTTGCAGGGCTGAAATCCTACGAGCAGTACTTC
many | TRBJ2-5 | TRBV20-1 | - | CSARGWGSSRRDQYF | TGCAGTGCCAGAGGTTGGGGCTCCAGCCGGAGGGACCAGTACTTC
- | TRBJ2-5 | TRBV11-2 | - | CASTRRETQYF | TGTGCCAGCACCCGGAGGGAGACCCAGTACTTC
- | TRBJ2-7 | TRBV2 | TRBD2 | CASSERQGGYEQYF | TGTGCCAGCAGTGAGCGCCAGGGAGGGTACGAGCAGTACTTC
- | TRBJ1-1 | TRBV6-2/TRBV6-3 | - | CASRAIYLGNTEAFF | TGTGCCAGCAGGGCCATCTACCTGGGGAACACTGAAGCTTTCTTT
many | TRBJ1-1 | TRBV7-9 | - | CASSLWAIGRGTEAFF | TGTGCCAGCAGCTTATGGGCCATCGGACGGGGCACTGAAGCTTTCTTT
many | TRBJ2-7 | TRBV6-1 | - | CASRRGGNRPYEQYF | TGTGCCAGCAGACGAGGGGGGAACAGACCCTACGAGCAGTACTTC
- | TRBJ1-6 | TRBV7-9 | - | CASSLSGQINSPLHF | TGTGCCAGCAGCTTATCCGGACAGATAAATTCACCCCTCCACTTT
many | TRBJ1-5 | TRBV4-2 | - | CASSQEEGGNQPQHF | TGTGCCAGCAGCCAAGAGGAGGGCGGCAATCAGCCCCAGCATTTT
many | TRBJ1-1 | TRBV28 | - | CASSLRDTEAFF | TGTGCCAGTAGTCTCCGGGACACTGAAGCTTTCTTT
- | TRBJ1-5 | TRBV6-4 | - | CASRPYSNQLQHF | TGTGCCAGCAGACCATATAGCAATCAGCTCCAGCATTTT
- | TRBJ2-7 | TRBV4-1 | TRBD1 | CASSQGTGKGEQYF | TGCGCCAGCAGCCAGGGGACAGGGAAGGGGGAGCAGTACTTC
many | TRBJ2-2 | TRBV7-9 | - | CASGQANTGELFF | TGTGCCAGCGGTCAGGCGAACACCGGGGAGCTGTTTTTT
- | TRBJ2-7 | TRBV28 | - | CASSLRGAREQYF | TGTGCCAGCAGTCTCCGGGGGGCACGGGAGCAGTACTTC
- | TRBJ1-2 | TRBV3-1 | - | CASSPRAVNYGYTF | TGTGCCAGCAGCCCGCGAGCAGTCAACTATGGCTACACCTTC
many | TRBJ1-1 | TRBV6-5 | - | CASSSSQQQEAFF | TGTGCCAGCAGCTCCTCCCAGCAGCAGGAAGCTTTCTTT
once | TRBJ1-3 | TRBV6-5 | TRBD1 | CASSSQGAAGNTIYF | TGTGCCAGCAGTTCACAGGGGGCTGCGGGAAACACCATATATTTT
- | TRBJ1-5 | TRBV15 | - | CATSRVGVSNQPQHF | TGTGCCACCAGCAGAGTTGGGGTCAGCAATCAGCCCCAGCATTTT
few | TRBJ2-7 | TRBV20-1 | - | CSASRGRAYGQYF | TGCAGTGCTAGCCGGGGGCGGGCCTACGGGCAGTACTTC
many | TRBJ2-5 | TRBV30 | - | CAWSAARETQYF | TGTGCCTGGAGTGCGGCAAGAGAGACCCAGTACTTC
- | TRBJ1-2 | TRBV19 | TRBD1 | CASIHPGQGYTF | TGTGCCAGTATTCATCCGGGACAGGGCTACACCTTC
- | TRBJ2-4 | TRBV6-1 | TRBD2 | CAISDDTSGGKNIQYF | TGTGCCATCAGTGATGACACTAGCGGGGGCAAAAACATTCAGTACTTC
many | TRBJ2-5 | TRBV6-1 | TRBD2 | CASSELAGGWETQYF | TGTGCCAGCAGTGAGCTAGCGGGGGGGTGGGAGACCCAGTACTTC
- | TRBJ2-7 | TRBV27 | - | CASSLRGRDEQYF | TGTGCCAGCAGTTTAAGAGGCAGAGACGAGCAGTACTTC
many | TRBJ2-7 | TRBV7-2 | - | CASSFLGFGSSYEQYF | TGTGCCAGCAGCTTTTTAGGTTTTGGCAGTTCCTACGAGCAGTACTTC
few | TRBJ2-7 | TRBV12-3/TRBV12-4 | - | CASSYTVNGQYF | TGTGCCAGCAGTTATACAGTTAACGGGCAGTACTTC
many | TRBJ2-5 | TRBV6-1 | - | CASSEGDTQYF | TGTGCCAGCAGTGAAGGGGACACCCAGTACTTC
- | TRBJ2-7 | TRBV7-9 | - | CASSDSTKDEQYF | TGTGCCAGCTCGGACAGTACGAAGGACGAGCAGTACTTC
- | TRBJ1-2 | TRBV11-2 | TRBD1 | CASSFDRGNYGYTF | TGTGCCAGCAGCTTTGACAGGGGCAACTATGGCTACACCTTC
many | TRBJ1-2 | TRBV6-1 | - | CAKPDGGDYGYTF | TGTGCCAAGCCTGATGGGGGGGACTATGGCTACACCTTC
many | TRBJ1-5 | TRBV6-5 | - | CASSYSGASNQPQHF | TGTGCCAGCAGTTACTCGGGGGCGAGCAATCAGCCCCAGCATTTT
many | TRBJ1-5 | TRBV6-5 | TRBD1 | CASSSRQGGIQPQHF | TGTGCCAGCAGCTCTCGTCAGGGGGGAATTCAGCCCCAGCATTTT
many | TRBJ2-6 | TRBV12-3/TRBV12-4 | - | CASSLRGYGANVLTF | TGTGCCAGCAGTTTAAGAGGGTACGGGGCCAACGTCCTGACTTTC
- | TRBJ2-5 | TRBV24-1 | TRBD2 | CATSPRRTSGGETQYF | TGTGCCACCAGTCCTCGACGGACTAGCGGGGGGGAGACCCAGTACTTC
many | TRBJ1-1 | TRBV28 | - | CASSLGINTEAFF | TGTGCCAGCAGTTTAGGTATCAACACTGAAGCTTTCTTT
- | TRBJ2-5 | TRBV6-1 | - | CASSDGGSGQTQYF | TGTGCCAGCAGTGATGGCGGATCTGGACAGACCCAGTACTTC
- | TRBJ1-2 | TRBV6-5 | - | CASSYSRGTGYTF | TGTGCCAGCAGTTACTCACGGGGGACCGGCTACACCTTC
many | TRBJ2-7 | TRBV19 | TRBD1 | CASSIKQGDYEQYF | TGTGCCAGTAGTATTAAACAGGGGGACTACGAGCAGTACTTC
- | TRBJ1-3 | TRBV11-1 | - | CASSGTRGNTIYF | TGTGCCAGCAGCGGGACACGTGGAAACACCATATATTTT
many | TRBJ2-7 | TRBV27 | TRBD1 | CASSLGDSLYEQYF | TGTGCCAGCAGTTTAGGGGACAGCCTCTACGAGCAGTACTTC
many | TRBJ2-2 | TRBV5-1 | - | CASTRTANPANTGELFF | TGCGCCAGCACCAGGACAGCAAATCCCGCGAACACCGGGGAGCTGTTTTTT
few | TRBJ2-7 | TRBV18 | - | CASSPGPRGEQYF | TGTGCCAGCTCACCGGGCCCCAGGGGCGAGCAGTACTTC
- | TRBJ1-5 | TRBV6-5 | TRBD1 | CASSYSQDRAVGQPQHF | TGTGCCAGCAGTTACTCCCAGGACAGGGCGGTTGGTCAGCCCCAGCATTTT
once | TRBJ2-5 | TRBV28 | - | CASNPSRRTTFQETQYF | TGTGCCAGCAATCCATCGAGGCGGACGACCTTTCAAGAGACCCAGTACTTC
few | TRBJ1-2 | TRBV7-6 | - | CASSLPAGPGYTF | TGTGCCAGCAGCTTACCGGCAGGGCCGGGCTACACCTTC
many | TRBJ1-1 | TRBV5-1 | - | CASSLIDRNTEAFF | TGCGCCAGCAGCTTGATCGACAGGAACACTGAAGCTTTCTTT
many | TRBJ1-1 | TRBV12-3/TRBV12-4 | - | CASSLWGTEAFF | TGTGCCAGCAGTTTGTGGGGCACTGAAGCTTTCTTT
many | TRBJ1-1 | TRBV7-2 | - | CASSLAGTRLGEIKAFF | TGTGCCAGCAGCTTAGCTGGGACGCGATTGGGAGAGATTAAAGCTTTCTTT